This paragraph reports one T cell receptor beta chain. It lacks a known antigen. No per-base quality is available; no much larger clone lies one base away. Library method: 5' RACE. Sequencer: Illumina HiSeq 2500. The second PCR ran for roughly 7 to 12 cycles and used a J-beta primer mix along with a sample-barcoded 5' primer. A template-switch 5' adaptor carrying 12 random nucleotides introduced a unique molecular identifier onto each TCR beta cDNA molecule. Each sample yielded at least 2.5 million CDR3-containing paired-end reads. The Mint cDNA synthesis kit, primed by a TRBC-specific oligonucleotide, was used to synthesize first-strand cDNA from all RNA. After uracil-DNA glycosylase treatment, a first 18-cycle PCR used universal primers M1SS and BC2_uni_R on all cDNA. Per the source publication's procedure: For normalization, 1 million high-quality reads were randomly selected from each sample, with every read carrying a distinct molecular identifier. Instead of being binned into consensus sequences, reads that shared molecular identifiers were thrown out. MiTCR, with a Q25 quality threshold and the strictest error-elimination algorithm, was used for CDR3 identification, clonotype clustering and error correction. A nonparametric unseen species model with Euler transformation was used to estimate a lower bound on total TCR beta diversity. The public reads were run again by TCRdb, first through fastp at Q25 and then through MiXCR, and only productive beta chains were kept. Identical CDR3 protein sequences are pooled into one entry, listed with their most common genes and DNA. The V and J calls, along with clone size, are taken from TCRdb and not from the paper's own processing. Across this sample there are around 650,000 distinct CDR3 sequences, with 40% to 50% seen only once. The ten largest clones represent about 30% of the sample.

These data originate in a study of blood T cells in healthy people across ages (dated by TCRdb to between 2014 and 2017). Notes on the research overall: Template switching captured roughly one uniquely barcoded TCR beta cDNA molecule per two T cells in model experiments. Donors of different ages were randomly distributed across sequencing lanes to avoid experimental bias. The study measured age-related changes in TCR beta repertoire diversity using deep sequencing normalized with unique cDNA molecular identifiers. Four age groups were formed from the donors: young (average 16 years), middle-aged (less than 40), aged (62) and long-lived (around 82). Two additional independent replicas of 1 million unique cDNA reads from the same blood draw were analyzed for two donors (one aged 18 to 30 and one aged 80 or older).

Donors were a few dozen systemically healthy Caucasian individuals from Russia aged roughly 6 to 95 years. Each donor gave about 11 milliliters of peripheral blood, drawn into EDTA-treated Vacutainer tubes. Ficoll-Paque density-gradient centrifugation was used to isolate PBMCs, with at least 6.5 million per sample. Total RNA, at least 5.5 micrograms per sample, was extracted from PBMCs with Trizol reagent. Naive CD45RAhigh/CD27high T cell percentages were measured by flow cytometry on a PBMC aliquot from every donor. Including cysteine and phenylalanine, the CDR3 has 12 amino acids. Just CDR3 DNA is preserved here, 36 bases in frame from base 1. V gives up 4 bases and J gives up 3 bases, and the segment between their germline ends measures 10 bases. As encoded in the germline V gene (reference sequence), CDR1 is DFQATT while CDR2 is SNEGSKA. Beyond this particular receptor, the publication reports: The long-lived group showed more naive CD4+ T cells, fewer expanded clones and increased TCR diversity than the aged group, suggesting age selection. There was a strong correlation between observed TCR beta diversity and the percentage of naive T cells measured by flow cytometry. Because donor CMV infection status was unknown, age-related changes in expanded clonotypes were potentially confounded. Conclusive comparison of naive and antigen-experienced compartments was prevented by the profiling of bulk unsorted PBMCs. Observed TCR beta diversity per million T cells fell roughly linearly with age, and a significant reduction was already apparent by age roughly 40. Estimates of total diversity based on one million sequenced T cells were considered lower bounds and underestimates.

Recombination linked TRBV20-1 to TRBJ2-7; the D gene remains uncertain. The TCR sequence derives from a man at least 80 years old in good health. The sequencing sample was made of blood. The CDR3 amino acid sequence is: CSAKKVGYEQYF. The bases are TGCAGTGCTAAAAAGGTGGGCTACGAGCAGTACTTC.